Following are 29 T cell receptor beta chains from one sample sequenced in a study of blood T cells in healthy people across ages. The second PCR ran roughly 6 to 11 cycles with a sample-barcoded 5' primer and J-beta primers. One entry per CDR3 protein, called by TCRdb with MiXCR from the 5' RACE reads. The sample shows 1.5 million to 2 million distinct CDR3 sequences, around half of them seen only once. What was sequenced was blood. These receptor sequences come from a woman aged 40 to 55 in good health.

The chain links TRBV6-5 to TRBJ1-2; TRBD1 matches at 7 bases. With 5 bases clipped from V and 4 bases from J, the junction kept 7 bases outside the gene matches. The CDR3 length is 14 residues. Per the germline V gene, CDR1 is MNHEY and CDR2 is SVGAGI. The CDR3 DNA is TGTGCCAGCAGTGAGGACAGGAGGACCTATGGCTACACCTTC. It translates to CASSEDRRTYGYTF.

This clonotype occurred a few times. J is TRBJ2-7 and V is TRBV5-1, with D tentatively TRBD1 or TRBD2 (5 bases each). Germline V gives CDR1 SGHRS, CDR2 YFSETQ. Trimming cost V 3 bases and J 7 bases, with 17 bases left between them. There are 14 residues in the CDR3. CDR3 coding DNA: TGCGCCAGCAGCTCCGCAGGGACCAGAGGAGAGCAGTACTTC. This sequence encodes CASSSAGTRGEQYF.

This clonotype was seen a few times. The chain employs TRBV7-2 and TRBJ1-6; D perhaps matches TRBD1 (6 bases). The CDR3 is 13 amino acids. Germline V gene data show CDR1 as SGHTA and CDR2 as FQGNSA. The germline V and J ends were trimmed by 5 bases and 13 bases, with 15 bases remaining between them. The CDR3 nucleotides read TGTGCCAGCAGCCCCGGGGGCTCGCCGCCCCTCCACTTT. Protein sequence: CASSPGGSPPLHF.

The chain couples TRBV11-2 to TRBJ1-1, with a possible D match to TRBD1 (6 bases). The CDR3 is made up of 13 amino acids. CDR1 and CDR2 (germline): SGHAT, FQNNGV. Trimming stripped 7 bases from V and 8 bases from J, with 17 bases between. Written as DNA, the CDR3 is TGTGCCAGCACCACCCCGGGGGCCGAAGAAGCTTTCTTT. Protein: CASTTPGAEEAFF.

CDR3 nucleotides: TGTGCCAGCAGTTATGGAGGGGGCATCATATACGAGCAGTACTTC. Protein product: CASSYGGGIIYEQYF. This rearrangement joins TRBV28 to TRBJ2-5; D perhaps matches TRBD1 (7 bases). TRBJ2-7 explains the end of the DNA better; the J call may be wrong. Germline V CDR1 and CDR2: MDHEN, SYDVKM. This CDR3 is built from 15 residues.

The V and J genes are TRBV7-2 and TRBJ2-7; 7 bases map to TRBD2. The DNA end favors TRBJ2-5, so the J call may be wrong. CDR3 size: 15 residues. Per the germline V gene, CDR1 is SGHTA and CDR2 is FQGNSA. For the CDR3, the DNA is TGTGCCAGCAGCTCAGGCCTCTGGGGGGGAGAGACCCAGTACTTC. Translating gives CASSSGLWGGETQYF.

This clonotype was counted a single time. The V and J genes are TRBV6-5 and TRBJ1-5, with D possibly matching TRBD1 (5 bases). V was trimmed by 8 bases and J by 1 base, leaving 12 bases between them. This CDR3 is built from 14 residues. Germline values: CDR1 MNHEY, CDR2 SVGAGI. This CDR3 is CASGTGGSNQPQHF. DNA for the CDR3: TGTGCCAGCGGAACGGGGGGGAGCAATCAGCCCCAGCATTTT.

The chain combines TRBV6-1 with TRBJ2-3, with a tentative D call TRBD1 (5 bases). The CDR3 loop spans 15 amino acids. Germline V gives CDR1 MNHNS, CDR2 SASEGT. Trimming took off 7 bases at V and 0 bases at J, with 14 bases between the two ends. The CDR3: CASNRQQGSTDTQYF. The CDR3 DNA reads TGTGCCAGCAATAGACAGCAGGGAAGCACAGATACGCAGTATTTT.

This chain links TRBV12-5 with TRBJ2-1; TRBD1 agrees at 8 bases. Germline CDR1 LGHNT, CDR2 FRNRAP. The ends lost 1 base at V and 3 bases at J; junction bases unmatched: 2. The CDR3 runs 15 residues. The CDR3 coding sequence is TGTGCTAGTGGTTTGGGGACAGGGCGCTACAATGAGCAGTTCTTC. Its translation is CASGLGTGRYNEQFF.

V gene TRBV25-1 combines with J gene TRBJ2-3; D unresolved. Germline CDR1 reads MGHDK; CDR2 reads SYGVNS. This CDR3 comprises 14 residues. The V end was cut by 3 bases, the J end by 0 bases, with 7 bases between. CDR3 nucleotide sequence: TGTGCCAGCAGTGATCCGAGTAGCACAGATACGCAGTATTTT. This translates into CASSDPSSTDTQYF.

Here the CDR3 reads CASSIPRAETQYF. CDR3 nucleotide sequence: TGTGCCAGTAGTATACCTAGGGCAGAGACCCAGTACTTC. The genes are TRBV19 and TRBJ2-5; D not resolved. The CDR3 extends over 13 amino acids. The V gene lost 2 bases and the J gene lost 4 bases, with 8 bases spanning the gap. Germline V gene data show CDR1 as LNHDA and CDR2 as SQIVND (reference sequence).

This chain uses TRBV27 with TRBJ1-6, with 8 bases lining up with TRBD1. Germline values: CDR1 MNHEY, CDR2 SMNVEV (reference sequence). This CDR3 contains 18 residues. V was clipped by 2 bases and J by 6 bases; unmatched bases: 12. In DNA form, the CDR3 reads TGTGCCAGCAGTTTAAACAGGGGGAGCCTCTCTTTTAATTCACCCCTCCACTTT. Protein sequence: CASSLNRGSLSFNSPLHF.

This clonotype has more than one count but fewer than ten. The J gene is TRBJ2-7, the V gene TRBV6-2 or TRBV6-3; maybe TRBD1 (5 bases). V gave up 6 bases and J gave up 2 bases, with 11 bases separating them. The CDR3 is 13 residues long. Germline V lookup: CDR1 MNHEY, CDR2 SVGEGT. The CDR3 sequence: CASSTDTTYEQYF. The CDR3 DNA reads TGTGCCAGCAGCACGGACACCACCTACGAGCAGTACTTC.

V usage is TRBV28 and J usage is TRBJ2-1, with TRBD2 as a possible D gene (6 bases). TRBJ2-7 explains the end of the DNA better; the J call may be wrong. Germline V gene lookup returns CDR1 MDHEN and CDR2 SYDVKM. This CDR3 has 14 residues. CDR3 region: CACTLAGFYNEQYF. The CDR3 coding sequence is TGTGCCTGCACCCTGGCGGGGTTCTACAATGAGCAGTACTTC.

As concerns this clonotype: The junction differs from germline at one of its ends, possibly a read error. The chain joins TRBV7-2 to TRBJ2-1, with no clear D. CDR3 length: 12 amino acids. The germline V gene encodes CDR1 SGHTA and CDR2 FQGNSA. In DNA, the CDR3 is TGTGCCAGCAGCCCGCCCAACAAGGAGCAGTTCTTC. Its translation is CASSPPNKEQFF.

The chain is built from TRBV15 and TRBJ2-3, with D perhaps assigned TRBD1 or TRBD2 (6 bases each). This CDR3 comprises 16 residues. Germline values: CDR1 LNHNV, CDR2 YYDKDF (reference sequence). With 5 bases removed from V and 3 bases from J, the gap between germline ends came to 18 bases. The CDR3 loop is CATSWLGGGGTDTQYF. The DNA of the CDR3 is TGTGCCACCAGCTGGCTAGGGGGAGGAGGGACAGATACGCAGTATTTT.

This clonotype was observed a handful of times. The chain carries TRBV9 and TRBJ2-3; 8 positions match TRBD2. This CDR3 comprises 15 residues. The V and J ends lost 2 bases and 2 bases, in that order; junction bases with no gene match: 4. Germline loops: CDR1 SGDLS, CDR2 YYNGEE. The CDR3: CASSVRGVPTDTQYF. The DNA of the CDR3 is TGTGCCAGCAGCGTGCGGGGGGTACCCACAGATACGCAGTATTTT.

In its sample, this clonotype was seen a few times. CDR3 region: CSAIREGDGYTF. DNA for the CDR3: TGCAGTGCTATCCGAGAGGGAGATGGCTACACCTTC. The chain uses TRBV20-1 and TRBJ1-2; D is unclear. V gave up 4 bases and J gave up 6 bases, with 12 bases separating them. CDR3 length: 12 residues. The V gene's germline CDR1 is DFQATT and CDR2 SNEGSKA (reference sequence).

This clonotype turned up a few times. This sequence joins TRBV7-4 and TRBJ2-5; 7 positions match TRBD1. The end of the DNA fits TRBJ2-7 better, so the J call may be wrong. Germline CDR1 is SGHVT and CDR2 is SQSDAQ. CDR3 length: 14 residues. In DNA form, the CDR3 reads TGTGCCAGCAGTTCGCTTGGGACAGATTACGAGCAGTACTTC. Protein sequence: CASSSLGTDYEQYF.

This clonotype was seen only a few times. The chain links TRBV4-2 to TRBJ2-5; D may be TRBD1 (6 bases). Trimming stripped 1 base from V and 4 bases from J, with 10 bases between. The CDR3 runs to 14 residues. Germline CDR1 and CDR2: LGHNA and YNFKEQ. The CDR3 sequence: CASSQGTDGETQYF. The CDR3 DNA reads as TGTGCCAGCAGCCAAGGGACAGATGGAGAGACCCAGTACTTC.

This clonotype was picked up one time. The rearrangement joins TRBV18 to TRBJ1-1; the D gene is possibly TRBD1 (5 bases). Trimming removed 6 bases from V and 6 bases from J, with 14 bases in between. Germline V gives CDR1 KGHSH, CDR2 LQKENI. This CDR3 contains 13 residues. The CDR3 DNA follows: TGTGCCAGCTCCCCCGGGGGGTTGGCTGAAGCTTTCTTT. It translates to CASSPGGLAEAFF.

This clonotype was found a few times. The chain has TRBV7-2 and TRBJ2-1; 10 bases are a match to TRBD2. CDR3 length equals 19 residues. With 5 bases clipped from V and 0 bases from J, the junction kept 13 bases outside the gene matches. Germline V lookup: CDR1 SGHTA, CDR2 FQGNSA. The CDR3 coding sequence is TGTGCCAGCAGCCCCAGATCGGGGTCTAGCGGGGGCTCCTACAATGAGCAGTTCTTC. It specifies CASSPRSGSSGGSYNEQFF.

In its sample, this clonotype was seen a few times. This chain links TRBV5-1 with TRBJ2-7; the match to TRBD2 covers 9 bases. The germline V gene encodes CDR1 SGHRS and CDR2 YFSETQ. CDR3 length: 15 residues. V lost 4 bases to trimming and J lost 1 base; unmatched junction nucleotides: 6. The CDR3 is CASSGRGGESYEQYF. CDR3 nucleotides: TGCGCCAGCAGCGGACGCGGGGGGGAATCCTACGAGCAGTACTTC.

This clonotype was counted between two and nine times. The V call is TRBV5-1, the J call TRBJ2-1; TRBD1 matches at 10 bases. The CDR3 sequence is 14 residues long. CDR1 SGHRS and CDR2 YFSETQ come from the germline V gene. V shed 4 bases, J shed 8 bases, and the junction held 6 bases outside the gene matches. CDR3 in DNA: TGCGCCAGCAGCCGGGACAGGGGTAACGATGAGCAGTTCTTC. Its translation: CASSRDRGNDEQFF. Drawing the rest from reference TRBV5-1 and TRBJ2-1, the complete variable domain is KAGVTQTPRYLIKTRGQQVTLSCSPISGHRSVSWYQQTPGQGLQFLFEYFSETQRNKGNFPGRFSGRQFSNSRSEMNVSTLELGDSALYLCASSRDRGNDEQFFGPGTRLTVL.

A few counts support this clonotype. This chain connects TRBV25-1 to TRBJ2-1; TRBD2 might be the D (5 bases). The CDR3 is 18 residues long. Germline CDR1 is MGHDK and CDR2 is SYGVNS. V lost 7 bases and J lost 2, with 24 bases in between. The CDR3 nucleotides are TGTGCCAGCACATCTACGCCCTTCGGGGAAAAAACCTACAATGAGCAGTTCTTC. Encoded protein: CASTSTPFGEKTYNEQFF.

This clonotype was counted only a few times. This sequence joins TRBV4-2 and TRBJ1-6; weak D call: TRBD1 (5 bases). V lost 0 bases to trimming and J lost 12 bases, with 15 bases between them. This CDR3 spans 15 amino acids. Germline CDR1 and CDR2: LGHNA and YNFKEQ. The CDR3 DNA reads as TGTGCCAGCAGCCAAGATCAGCCCGGGGCTGGACCCCTCCACTTT. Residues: CASSQDQPGAGPLHF.

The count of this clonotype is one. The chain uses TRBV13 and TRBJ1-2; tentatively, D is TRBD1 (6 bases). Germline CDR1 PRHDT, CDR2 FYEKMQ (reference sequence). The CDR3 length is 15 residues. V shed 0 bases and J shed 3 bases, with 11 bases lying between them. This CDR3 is CASSLGRDNHYGYTF. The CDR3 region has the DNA TGTGCCAGCAGCTTAGGCAGGGACAACCACTATGGCTACACCTTC. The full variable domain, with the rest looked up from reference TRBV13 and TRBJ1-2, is AAGVIQSPRHLIKEKRETATLKCYPIPRHDTVYWYQQGPGQDPQFLISFYEKMQSDKGSIPDRFSAQQFSDYHSELNMSSLELGDSALYFCASSLGRDNHYGYTFGSGTRLTVV.

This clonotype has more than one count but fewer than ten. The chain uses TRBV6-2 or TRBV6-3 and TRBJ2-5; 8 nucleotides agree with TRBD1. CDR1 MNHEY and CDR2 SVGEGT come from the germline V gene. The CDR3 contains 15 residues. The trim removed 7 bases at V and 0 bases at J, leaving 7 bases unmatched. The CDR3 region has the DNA TGTGCCAGCACCAGGGACAGGAAGTACCAAGAGACCCAGTACTTC. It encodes CASTRDRKYQETQYF.

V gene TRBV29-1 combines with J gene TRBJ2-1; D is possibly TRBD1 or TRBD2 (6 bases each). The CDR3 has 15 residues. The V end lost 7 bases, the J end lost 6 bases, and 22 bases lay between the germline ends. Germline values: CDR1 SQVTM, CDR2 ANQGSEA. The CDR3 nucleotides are TGCAGCGCCGGCCAAGAGGGGGGCCGGGTCAATGAGCAGTTCTTC. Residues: CSAGQEGGRVNEQFF.